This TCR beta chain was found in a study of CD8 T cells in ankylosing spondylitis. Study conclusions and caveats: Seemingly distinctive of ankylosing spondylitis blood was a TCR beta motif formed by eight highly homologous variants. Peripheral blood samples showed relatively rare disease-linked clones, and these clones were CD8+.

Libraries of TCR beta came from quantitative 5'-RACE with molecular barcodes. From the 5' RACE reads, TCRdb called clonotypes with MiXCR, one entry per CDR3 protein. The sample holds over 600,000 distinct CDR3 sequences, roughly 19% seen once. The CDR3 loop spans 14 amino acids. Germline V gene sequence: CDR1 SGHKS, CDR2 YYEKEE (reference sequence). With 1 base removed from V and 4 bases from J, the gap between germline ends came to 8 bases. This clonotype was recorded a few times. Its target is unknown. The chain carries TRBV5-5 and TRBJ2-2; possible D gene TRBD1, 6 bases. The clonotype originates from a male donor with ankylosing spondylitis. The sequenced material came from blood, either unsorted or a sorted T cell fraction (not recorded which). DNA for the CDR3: TGTGCCAGCAGCTTGTGGGACATCACCGGGGAGCTGTTTTTT. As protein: CASSLWDITGELFF.